This is a list of T cell receptor beta chains from one sample in a study of CD8 T cells in ankylosing spondylitis. TCRdb passed the 5' RACE reads through MiXCR, listing each CDR3 protein once. The data hold 750,000 to 850,000 distinct CDR3 sequences, with about 11% observed a single time. The sample taken for sequencing was blood, either unsorted or a sorted T cell fraction (not recorded which). Source of these receptors: a male donor with ankylosing spondylitis. CDR3s include the opening cysteine and the closing phenylalanine or tryptophan. The order of the fields is V gene, CDR3 protein.

TRBV7-3,CASSLISSGGSNTGELFF
TRBV7-3,CASSLIPGITTQYF
TRBV4-3,CASSPTVILNTEAFF
TRBV10-3,CATRFVGELFF
TRBV4-3,CASSQDHWSTRFF
TRBV19,CASSISGGPLNEQFF
TRBV7-2,CASSLGQGPTYNEQFF
TRBV4-3,CASSLVPLDEKLFF
TRBV5-1,CASSLRMGLENYEQYF
TRBV7-2,CASSLLGGPNTEAFF
TRBV5-8,CASRSPGNEQFF
TRBV4-3,CASSRAAFTSYEQYF
TRBV12-3/TRBV12-4,CASSLGQGSGTQYF
TRBV24-1,CATSDPSRYNEQFF
TRBV9,CASSVGQGVSPLHF
TRBV7-2,CASSARTSGSSYEQYF
TRBV10-3,CAISGAVYGYTF
TRBV6-1,CACLPSPFMNTEAFF
TRBV4-2,CASSQDLRGGARDTQYF
TRBV6-1,CASNGPGEGYTF
TRBV7-2,CASSFIPQFLYEQYF
TRBV5-1,CASTGRTGVNTEAFF
TRBV6-1,CASSEWGSDEKLFF
TRBV28,CASSVSGGNYNEQFF
TRBV2,CASSETGGGNGELFF
TRBV29-1,CSVGRLAGVEQFF
TRBV7-8,CASSLGFVHQNTQYF
TRBV7-2,CASSLAMARRAYNEQFF
TRBV6-1,CASSPLLGGFGANVLTF
TRBV6-5,CASSYSGGQPYEQYF
TRBV29-1,CSVDSLGDWQFF
TRBV2,CASSEASGTRETQYF